A selection of T cell receptor beta chains follows, all from one sample in a study of CD8 T cells in Susac syndrome. Each CDR3 protein gets one entry after TCRdb re-called the immunoSEQ multiplex PCR reads with MiXCR. The repertoire holds 200,000 to 250,000 distinct CDR3 sequences, with 85% to 95% as singletons. Sequenced input: CD4+ T cells from PBMCs. The receptors here all came from a human donor with multiple sclerosis. CDR3s include the opening cysteine and the closing phenylalanine or tryptophan. Clone size is given for some rows only: seen once, a few or many times, or a class if the clone is expanded.

v_gene	abundance	j_gene	CDR3aa
TRBV14	.	TRBJ2-2	CASSPNGAGELFF
TRBV20-1	.	TRBJ1-6	CSAIPPLSSYNSPLHF
TRBV4-2	once	TRBJ2-3	CASSLPDSTDTQYF
TRBV3-1	.	TRBJ1-2	CASSQDLAARNYGYTF
TRBV30	.	TRBJ1-1	CAWRIILGWQGNTEAFF
TRBV6-4	.	TRBJ2-1	CASSTSGGQYNEQFF
TRBV27	.	TRBJ2-3	CAGTRLAADTQYF
TRBV14	.	TRBJ2-2	CASSQAGGTNTGELFF
TRBV30	.	TRBJ2-1	CAWSGGPSYNEQFF
TRBV12-3/TRBV12-4	few	TRBJ2-3	CASSLDSGGTDTQYF
TRBV5-1	.	TRBJ2-7	CASSLDSTYEQYF
TRBV4-1	.	TRBJ2-7	CASSQVQRSPNEQYF
TRBV7-2	.	TRBJ2-7	CASSLGGTLYEQYF
TRBV30	.	TRBJ2-3	CAWSAGGSTDTQYF
TRBV25-1	.	TRBJ1-6	CASSFGGNNSPLHF
TRBV20-1	.	TRBJ2-3	CSASQRGALDTQYF
TRBV28	once	TRBJ1-6	CASSFGRASPLHF
TRBV6-6	.	TRBJ1-2	CASTVASNYGYTF
TRBV18	.	TRBJ2-7	CASSLPGQGYEQYF
TRBV5-6	.	TRBJ1-5	CASSRGQGGPQPQHF
TRBV20-1	.	TRBJ1-6	CSAPTPGGNSPLHF
TRBV7-6	.	TRBJ1-1	CASSLRWLTEAFF
TRBV24-1	.	TRBJ2-5	CATQRHPQETQYF
TRBV4-1	.	TRBJ1-6	CASSQSQTEKYNSPLHF